Listed here are 9 T cell receptor beta chains from one sample, sequenced in a study of blood T cell repertoires in COVID-19. Sequencing was performed with immunoSEQ multiplex PCR; in TCRdb, only in-frame clones are kept and a portion is missing. The table has just over 7,500 clones, more than 60% seen once. Material for sequencing was peripheral blood. These receptors all come from a human donor in a cohort sampled during active COVID-19.

The chain recombines TRBV9 with TRBJ1-1, with 9 bases that match TRBD1. V lost 3 bases to trimming and J lost 4 bases; unmatched junction nucleotides: 7. The length of the CDR3 is 15 residues. Germline-derived CDR1 and CDR2 are SGDLS and YYNGEE. Here the CDR3 DNA reads TGTGCCAGCAGCGAGCCGGGACAGGGTGGCACTGAAGCTTTCTTT. Amino acids: CASSEPGQGGTEAFF.

This sequence joins TRBV5-1 and TRBJ2-7; possibly TRBD2 for D (5 bases). This CDR3 has 15 amino acids. Trimming stripped 2 bases from V and 3 bases from J, with 15 bases between. Per the germline V gene, CDR1 is SGHRS and CDR2 is YFSETQ. This CDR3 is CASSFDLAGVYEQYF. Here the CDR3 DNA reads TGCGCCAGCAGCTTTGATTTGGCGGGCGTCTACGAGCAGTACTTC.

The gene calls are TRBV6-2 or TRBV6-3 and TRBJ2-1; D may be TRBD2 (5 bases). V was shortened by 1 base and J by 6 bases, with 16 bases between the two germline ends. The CDR3 covers 16 residues. Per germline, CDR1 MNHEY and CDR2 SVGEGT. The CDR3 here is CASSYFTSHAFNEQFF. The CDR3 DNA follows: TGTGCCAGCAGTTACTTCACTAGTCACGCTTTCAATGAGCAGTTCTTC.

The chain employs TRBV10-3 and TRBJ2-7; D is perhaps TRBD2 (6 bases). The CDR3 consists of 14 residues. The germline CDR1 and CDR2 sequences are ENHRY and SYGVKD. Trimming pared 3 bases from V and 2 bases from J, leaving 11 bases between. CDR3 in DNA: TGTGCCATCAGTGAAGTGGGAGGCGCCTACGAGCAGTACTTC. The encoded protein is CAISEVGGAYEQYF.

This sequence joins TRBV7-3 and TRBJ2-3, with D tentatively TRBD2 (5 bases). This CDR3 comprises 16 residues. V lost 0 bases, J lost 6 bases, and 16 bases lay in between. CDR1 and CDR2 from the germline V gene are SGHTA and FQGTGA. CDR3 nucleotides: TGTGCCAGCAGCTTAACGTTCCAAGGACCGGGGGATACGCAGTATTTT. Translated: CASSLTFQGPGDTQYF.

This clone came up a few times. J is TRBJ2-7 and V is TRBV29-1; TRBD1 might be the D (5 bases). This CDR3 spans 12 amino acids. Germline values: CDR1 SQVTM, CDR2 ANQGSEA. V dropped 3 bases and J dropped 2 bases, with 8 bases sitting between them. CDR3 sequence reads: CSVEVGPYEQYF. The CDR3 DNA follows: TGCAGCGTTGAGGTGGGGCCCTACGAGCAGTACTTC.

This chain uses TRBV7-8 with TRBJ2-7; 9 nucleotides match TRBD2. The germline gives CDR1 SGHVS, CDR2 FQNEAQ. This CDR3 is 14 amino acids long. V lost 4 bases and J lost 5; bases outside the gene matches: 6. The CDR3 coding sequence is TGTGCCAGCAGCTCTAGGGCTAGCGGGGACGAGCAGTACTTC. This codes for CASSSRASGDEQYF.

The rearrangement uses TRBV27 and TRBJ2-5; 13 positions match TRBD2. The germline V gene has CDR1 MNHEY and CDR2 SMNVEV (reference sequence). V was clipped by 1 base and J by 1 base; unmatched bases: 3. This CDR3 contains 17 residues. In nucleotides, the CDR3 is TGTGCCAGCAGTTTATACGGGACTAGCGGGACCCAAGAGACCCAGTACTTC. This translates into CASSLYGTSGTQETQYF.

This clone is large by share. The chain joins TRBV28 to TRBJ1-4, with a weak D call TRBD1 (5 bases). CDR1 is MDHEN, CDR2 SYDVKM, per germline. V was clipped by 2 bases and J by 7 bases, with 11 bases between them. The length of the CDR3 is 14 residues. The CDR3 sequence: CASSLGAGREKLFF. The CDR3 bases are TGTGCCAGCAGTTTAGGGGCAGGACGTGAAAAACTGTTTTTT.